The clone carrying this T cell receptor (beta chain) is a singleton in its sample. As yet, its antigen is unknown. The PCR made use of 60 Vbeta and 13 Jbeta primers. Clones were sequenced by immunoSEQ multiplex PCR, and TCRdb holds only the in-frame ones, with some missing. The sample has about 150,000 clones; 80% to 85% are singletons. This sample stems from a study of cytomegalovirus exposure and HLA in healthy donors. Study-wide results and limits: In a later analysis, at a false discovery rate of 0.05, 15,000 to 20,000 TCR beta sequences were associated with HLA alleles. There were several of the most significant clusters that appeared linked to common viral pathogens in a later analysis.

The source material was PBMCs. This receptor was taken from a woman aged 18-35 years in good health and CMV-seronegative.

As DNA, the CDR3 is TGTGCCAGCAGTTACTCGCGGGAGTTCCCCAATTCACCCCTCCACTTT. Protein: CASSYSREFPNSPLHF. The V gene is TRBV6-6, the J gene TRBJ1-6; D is undetermined. The CDR3 runs 16 residues. V was shortened by 0 bases and J by 7 bases, with 13 bases between the two germline ends. Germline lookup yields CDR1 MNHNY and CDR2 SVGAGI (reference sequence).